This entry lists 5 T cell receptor beta chains sequenced from one sample in a study of blood T cell repertoires in COVID-19. The assay was immunoSEQ multiplex PCR, and TCRdb's table has in-frame clones only and misses some. The sample holds around 230,000 clones, 87% seen once. The sample was peripheral blood. These receptors all stem from a man aged 55-75 years who had recovered from COVID-19.

The chain carries TRBV7-9 and TRBJ1-6; the match to TRBD1 covers 10 bases. The J segment lost 5 bases and the V segment lost 3 bases, leaving 4 bases of the junction unmatched. The CDR3 spans 16 residues. Germline lookup yields CDR1 SEHNR and CDR2 FQNEAQ (reference sequence). The DNA of the CDR3 is TGTGCCAGCAGCTTTGGGGGGACAGGGGATAATTCACCCCTCCACTTT. This sequence encodes CASSFGGTGDNSPLHF.

V is TRBV12-5 and J is TRBJ1-6, with D possibly being TRBD1 (6 bases). Germline lookup yields CDR1 LGHNT and CDR2 FRNRAP. The CDR3 covers 14 residues. Trimming took 4 bases from V and 10 from J, leaving 14 bases between them. The CDR3 spells CASGWAGVQSPLHF. CDR3 DNA sequence: TGTGCTAGTGGTTGGGCAGGGGTACAGTCACCCCTCCACTTT.

The chain joins TRBV3-1 (or the pseudogene TRBV3-2) to TRBJ1-6; D is possibly TRBD1 (6 bases). The CDR3 has 15 amino acids. V lost 6 bases and J lost 1, with 10 bases in between. CDR1 is LGHDT and CDR2 is YNNKEL in the germline V gene (reference sequence). The CDR3 sequence is CASRFRGSYNSPLHF. The CDR3 coding sequence is TGTGCCAGCAGGTTCAGGGGTTCCTATAATTCACCCCTCCACTTT.

J is TRBJ2-1 and V is TRBV2; D is perhaps TRBD1 (5 bases). The V gene lost 7 bases and the J gene lost 0 bases, with 10 bases spanning the gap. CDR1 is SNHLY and CDR2 is FYNNEI in the germline V gene. The CDR3 covers 14 residues. DNA of the CDR3: TGTGCCAGCAAAGGGGCCCCCTCCTACAATGAGCAGTTCTTC. This sequence encodes CASKGAPSYNEQFF.

The chain joins TRBV4-1 to TRBJ2-1, with D tentatively TRBD1 (6 bases). Per the germline V gene, CDR1 is MGHRA and CDR2 is YSYEKL. The V end was cut by 3 bases, the J end by 8 bases, with 11 bases between. The length of the CDR3 is 13 residues. CDR3 sequence reads: CASSQRDIDEQFF. The CDR3 nucleotides are TGCGCCAGCAGCCAGAGGGACATCGATGAGCAGTTCTTC.